This TCR beta chain was retrieved from a study of control samples from healthy donors and cancer patients. Germline V gene data show CDR1 as SGHTA and CDR2 as FQGNSA. This CDR3 has 17 residues. The ends were cut back, 2 bases at V and 7 bases at J, with 18 bases in the middle. Sequencing used immunoSEQ multiplex PCR; TCRdb keeps in-frame clones, though not all of them. The sample has under 85,000 clones; 94% are singletons. The sample taken for sequencing was blood. This receptor was identified in a woman aged 40 to 50 in good health. V and J are TRBV7-2 and TRBJ1-6, with D uncertain. The CDR3: CASSLYYGRVRNSPLHF. The CDR3 coding sequence is TGTGCCAGCAGCTTATACTACGGGAGGGTTCGAAATTCACCCCTCCACTTT.